These T cell receptor beta chains were read from a single sample in a study of shared clonotypes between healthy human individuals. The assay was immunoSEQ multiplex PCR, and TCRdb's table has in-frame clones only and misses some. Here the sample spans 530,000 or so clones, about 79% being singletons. The material sequenced was PBMCs. These receptors were collected from a woman between 35 and 50 years old in good health. Some clones in this sample may be carry-over from other donors' samples. Each CDR3 is given with its conserved first and last residue. The order of the fields is J gene, V gene, clone size, CDR3 protein. Clone size is not always given. Where it is, it says once, few, many or a class for expanded clones.

TRBJ2-7 TRBV5-6 NA CASSLGPIEQYF
TRBJ1-1 TRBV7-8 NA CASSSQWGGVAFF
TRBJ2-5 TRBV28 NA CASSFGLAGPETQYF
TRBJ2-6 TRBV28 NA CASSFLGLAGGGSGANVLTF
TRBJ1-1 TRBV11-2 NA CASSFGARTEAFF
TRBJ1-1 TRBV4-1 few CASSQSTLGITKEAFF
TRBJ1-1 TRBV27 NA CASSLSDRMNTEAFF
TRBJ2-7 TRBV10-2 once CASRRDRVEEQYF
TRBJ2-3 TRBV7-3 NA CASSSPADTQYF
TRBJ2-6 TRBV7-2 NA CASSHISGANVLTF
TRBJ1-1 TRBV19 NA CASSVRESLNTEAFF
TRBJ1-1 TRBV7-6 NA CASSPAVGGKAFF
TRBJ2-7 TRBV6-6 NA CASTGGTGVYEQYF
TRBJ2-1 TRBV28 NA CASRQDRAPYNEQFF
TRBJ1-1 TRBV25-1 NA CASSDAGHTEAFF
TRBJ2-4 TRBV5-6 NA CASSLIAAKNIQYF
TRBJ2-1 TRBV11-3 NA CASSLAGPFNEQFF
TRBJ1-1 TRBV19 NA CASTPPGGLLNTEAFF
TRBJ2-1 TRBV7-9 NA CASSLGTGGGFEQFF
TRBJ2-1 TRBV6-5 NA CASSNPRRSYNEQFF
TRBJ2-3 TRBV28 NA CASSLSSPDTQYF
TRBJ1-1 TRBV1 NA CTSSQDPSWNTEAFF
TRBJ1-2 TRBV25-1 once CASSESSDRVYGYTF
TRBJ2-1 TRBV11-2 NA CASSLSRGHEQFF
TRBJ2-7 TRBV28 NA CASSLSPGTSGSYEQYF
TRBJ1-5 TRBV7-2 NA CASSLEGAGGNQPQHF
TRBJ2-3 TRBV2 NA CASSVDRGSTDTQYF
TRBJ1-1 TRBV7-3 NA CASSLSPGQNTEAFF
TRBJ1-6 TRBV5-1 NA CASSLERGNSPLHF
TRBJ1-6 TRBV7-2 NA CASSPQGRGGSSPLHF